These 3 T cell receptor beta chains share one sample of origin, sequenced in a study of blood T cell repertoires in COVID-19 (dated by TCRdb to 2019 to 2021). The library was made by the immunoSEQ multiplex PCR assay. TCRdb took over this immuneACCESS table, retaining in-frame rearrangements with V and J assigned. Such tables are incomplete; in checked studies, under half of the missing clones stem from an unresolved V gene, and the remainder is unexplained. In all, the sample holds 140,000 to 150,000 clones, and around 87% of those were seen once. Together, the top ten hold about 10% of the sample. The material sequenced was PBMCs or T cells enriched from blood (not recorded which). The source of these receptors is a man aged 60 to 69 who had recovered from COVID-19.

The V gene is TRBV10-1, the J gene TRBJ1-1; D ambiguous. Germline V gene lookup returns CDR1 WNHNN and CDR2 SYGVQD (reference sequence). Deletions cut 0 bases from V and 1 base from J, with 6 bases between. The CDR3 length is 14 residues. DNA of the CDR3: TGCGCCAGCAGTGAGTCGGGCAGGAACACTGAAGCTTTCTTT. It encodes CASSESGRNTEAFF.

The genes are TRBV5-4 and TRBJ2-5; perhaps TRBD2 as D (5 bases). Between the trimmed V and J ends, which lost 0 bases and 5 bases, there was a span of 14 bases. Germline V gene lookup returns CDR1 SGHNT and CDR2 YYREEE (reference sequence). The CDR3 consists of 15 residues. CDR3 nucleotides: TGTGCCAGCAGCTTGGGGGTGGGTGGAGGCGAGACCCAGTACTTC. It is translated as CASSLGVGGGETQYF.

A few counts support this clone. The DNA of the CDR3 is TGTGCCACCTTTCAGCTAGACGTTCTCTCTGGAAACACCATATATTTT. Translation gives CATFQLDVLSGNTIYF. This chain joins TRBV5-4 and TRBJ1-3; D is unresolved. Germline CDR1 and CDR2: SGHNT and YYREEE (reference sequence). CDR3 length: 16 residues. V was trimmed by 9 bases and J by 0 bases, leaving 19 bases between them.